These 21 T cell receptor beta chains came from one sample sequenced in a study of blood T cell repertoires in COVID-19. Here immunoSEQ multiplex PCR was the method, and the copy in TCRdb shows in-frame clones only, minus some. The sample gives 60,000 to 95,000 clones, over 80% of which show up once; 5% to 6.5% is in the top ten. Input material: peripheral blood. All receptors derive from a woman in her 50s with acute or convalescent COVID-19.

This clone has a single count. The rearrangement links TRBV7-9 to TRBJ2-2; possibly TRBD2 for D (6 bases). This CDR3 contains 15 residues. Germline V CDR1 and CDR2: SEHNR, FQNEAQ (reference sequence). V was clipped by 1 base and J by 4 bases, with 10 bases between them. The CDR3 region is CASSLEGGITGELFF. DNA for the CDR3: TGTGCCAGCAGCTTAGAGGGCGGGATCACCGGGGAGCTGTTTTTT.

This chain uses TRBV19 with TRBJ2-3, with 8 bases aligning to TRBD1. CDR3 size: 14 residues. Germline V gene lookup returns CDR1 LNHDA and CDR2 SQIVND (reference sequence). With 5 bases clipped from V and 3 bases from J, the junction kept 4 bases outside the gene matches. DNA of the CDR3: TGTGCCAGTAGTCTAGGACAGGGAACAGATACGCAGTATTTT. This sequence encodes CASSLGQGTDTQYF.

The genes are TRBV28 and TRBJ2-1; the match to TRBD2 covers 11 bases. This CDR3 region has 18 residues. Losses at the gene ends were 3 bases for V and 9 bases for J; bases not matched to a gene: 16. The germline V gene has CDR1 MDHEN and CDR2 SYDVKM. Here the CDR3 DNA reads TGTGCCAGCAGTTTGTCCGGGACTAGCGGATCCTTGGGCGGTGAGCAGTTCTTC. The encoded protein is CASSLSGTSGSLGGEQFF.

V is TRBV7-9 and J is TRBJ2-3, with D perhaps TRBD2 (6 bases). V lost 3 bases, J lost 1 base, and 8 bases lay in between. CDR3 length equals 14 residues. The germline V gene has CDR1 SEHNR and CDR2 FQNEAQ (reference sequence). The chain's CDR3 is CASSFGGRTDTQYF. The CDR3 bases are TGTGCCAGCAGCTTCGGGGGACGCACAGATACGCAGTATTTT.

This rearrangement joins TRBV7-2 to TRBJ2-4, with TRBD1 matching 8 bases. The CDR3 extends over 19 amino acids. Germline loops: CDR1 SGHTA, CDR2 FQGNSA. The junction had 15 bases not matched to a gene; V was cut back by 4 bases and J by 1 base. CDR3 protein: CASSSVMRQGITAKNIQYF. For the CDR3, the DNA is TGTGCCAGCAGCTCAGTCATGAGACAGGGGATTACCGCCAAAAACATTCAGTACTTC. Full variable domain (remainder filled in from reference TRBV7-2 and TRBJ2-4): GAGVSQSPSNKVTEKGKDVELRCDPISGHTALYWYRQSLGQGLEFLIYFQGNSAPDKSGLPSDRFSAERTGGSVSTLTIQRTQQEDSAVYLCASSSVMRQGITAKNIQYFGAGTRLSVL.

This chain joins TRBV29-1 and TRBJ1-1; TRBD1 might be the D (6 bases). This CDR3 comprises 12 residues. Germline assignment: CDR1 SQVTM and CDR2 ANQGSEA. Deletions cut 6 bases from V and 5 bases from J, with 13 bases between. The CDR3 loop is CSVALQGTEAFF. The DNA for the CDR3 is TGCAGCGTCGCCCTACAGGGAACTGAAGCTTTCTTT.

V is TRBV6-6 and J is TRBJ1-3; no reliable D call. V gave up 0 bases and J gave up 0 bases, with 9 bases separating them. Germline values: CDR1 MNHNY, CDR2 SVGAGI (reference sequence). CDR3 size: 16 residues. This chain's CDR3 is CASSYSTPSSGNTIYF. The CDR3 bases are TGTGCCAGCAGTTACTCGACACCTTCCTCTGGAAACACCATATATTTT.

The chain joins TRBV7-9 to TRBJ1-1; TRBD1 agrees at 10 bases. The CDR3 runs 17 residues. CDR1 and CDR2 from the germline V gene are SEHNR and FQNEAQ (reference sequence). J lost 0 bases, V lost 5 bases, and 9 bases had no gene match. The CDR3 DNA reads TGTGCCAGCAGCCATCCCCGGGACAGGGGTCTGAACACTGAAGCTTTCTTT. Its translation is CASSHPRDRGLNTEAFF.

The V and J genes are TRBV5-1 and TRBJ1-2, with D perhaps TRBD1 (5 bases). Germline V gene lookup returns CDR1 SGHRS and CDR2 YFSETQ. The V gene lost 4 bases and the J gene lost 4 bases, with 20 bases spanning the gap. CDR3 length equals 16 residues. CDR3 sequence (DNA): TGCGCCAGCAGCCCTAATCCACAGGACCGACGCTATGGCTACACCTTC. Its translation is CASSPNPQDRRYGYTF.

V usage is TRBV29-1 and J usage is TRBJ2-7; D perhaps matches TRBD1 (5 bases). Trimming took off 6 bases at V and 0 bases at J, with 12 bases between the two ends. The CDR3 loop spans 13 amino acids. The germline CDR1 and CDR2 sequences are SQVTM and ANQGSEA. The CDR3, as DNA: TGCAGCGTGACAGTCCCAAACTCCTACGAGCAGTACTTC. The encoded protein is CSVTVPNSYEQYF.

The chain links TRBV6-5 to TRBJ1-2; unclear D gene. The germline CDR1 and CDR2 sequences are MNHEY and SVGAGI. Trimming left V 5 bases short and J 7 bases short, with 17 bases between. The CDR3 is made up of 14 amino acids. The CDR3 DNA is TGTGCCAGCAGTCGCGGGCCCGGCGGGGTTGGCTACACCTTC. It encodes CASSRGPGGVGYTF.

The count of this clone is one. The chain has TRBV4-1 and TRBJ2-1; 9 positions agree with TRBD2. The V gene's germline CDR1 is MGHRA and CDR2 YSYEKL. The CDR3 totals 14 residues. After removal of 8 bases from V and 9 bases from J, the junction contained 11 bases not matched to a gene. This CDR3 reads CASGGYSGGVEQFF. The CDR3 bases are TGCGCCAGCGGAGGGTATAGCGGGGGTGTTGAGCAGTTCTTC.

This clone was observed a single time. The chain is built from TRBV2 and TRBJ2-7; TRBD1 matches 7 bases. CDR3 length equals 13 residues. Germline CDR1 SNHLY, CDR2 FYNNEI. Trimming at V came to 8 bases and at J to 2 bases, leaving 6 bases not matched to a gene. CDR3 coding DNA: TGTGCCAGCCTCCGCGACAGGGCCTACGAGCAGTACTTC. As protein: CASLRDRAYEQYF.

This clone occurred a few times. CDR3 amino acids: CASSSTSGRYEQFF. The CDR3 DNA reads TGTGCCAGCAGCTCTACTAGCGGGAGGTATGAGCAGTTCTTC. This chain uses TRBV7-2 with TRBJ2-1; 12 bases match TRBD2. The CDR3 consists of 14 residues. The V gene end was trimmed by 4 bases and the J gene end by 8 bases; junction bases not matched to a gene: 3. Germline loops: CDR1 SGHTA, CDR2 FQGNSA.

There are a few counts of this clone. The chain joins TRBV5-4 to TRBJ1-3; 8 nucleotides match TRBD1. V trimming: 2 bases; J trimming: 4 bases; junction bases outside the gene matches: 5. From germline, CDR1 is SGHNT and CDR2 YYREEE (reference sequence). The length of the CDR3 is 15 residues. CDR3 nucleotide sequence: TGTGCCAGCAGCTTAGACAGGGGCTACGGAAACACCATATATTTT. It translates to CASSLDRGYGNTIYF. Full variable domain (remainder filled in from reference TRBV5-4 and TRBJ1-3): ETGVTQSPTHLIKTRGQQVTLRCSSQSGHNTVSWYQQALGQGPQFIFQYYREEENGRGNFPPRFSGLQFPNYSSELNVNALELDDSALYLCASSLDRGYGNTIYFGEGSWLTVV.

This clone was detected once. The chain has TRBV2 and TRBJ1-1; 9 bases fit TRBD1. Germline V gene lookup returns CDR1 SNHLY and CDR2 FYNNEI. The CDR3 spans 15 residues. V lost 7 bases, J lost 5 bases, and 11 bases stayed unmatched. The CDR3 loop reads CASTRTGVTKTEAFF. The DNA for the CDR3 is TGTGCCAGCACTAGGACAGGGGTAACGAAAACTGAAGCTTTCTTT.

The chain recombines TRBV4-1 with TRBJ2-7; 7 nucleotides agree with TRBD2. Germline V CDR1 and CDR2: MGHRA, YSYEKL. Trimming took 0 bases from V and 11 from J; bases not matched to a gene: 4. The CDR3 is 12 residues long. The DNA for the CDR3 is TGCGCCAGCAGCCAAGAAACGGGAGGAAAGTACTTC. As protein: CASSQETGGKYF.

The J gene is TRBJ2-1, the V gene TRBV2; weak D call: TRBD2 (5 bases). This CDR3 comprises 13 residues. With 6 bases removed from V and 12 bases from J, the gap between germline ends came to 18 bases. The germline V gene encodes CDR1 SNHLY and CDR2 FYNNEI. For the CDR3, the DNA is TGTGCCAGCAGCGCGCAAGACTTAGGGAGGCAGTTCTTC. Translation: CASSAQDLGRQFF.

The sample holds a few counts of this clone. The J gene is TRBJ1-6, the V gene TRBV9; D gene ambiguous. The CDR3 is made up of 15 amino acids. Looked up from germline, CDR1 is SGDLS and CDR2 is YYNGEE. V lost 4 bases to trimming and J lost 7 bases, with 15 bases between them. As DNA, the CDR3 is TGTGCCAGCAGCCCGAGGGTCTCGGTCAATTCACCCCTCCACTTT. It specifies CASSPRVSVNSPLHF.

This chain uses TRBV6-5 with TRBJ1-1, with 9 bases that match TRBD1. The germline gives CDR1 MNHEY, CDR2 SVGAGI. The J segment lost 5 bases and the V segment lost 4 bases, leaving 2 bases of the junction unmatched. The CDR3 is 13 amino acids. For the CDR3, the DNA is TGTGCCAGCAGTTTCGACAGGGGGACTGAAGCTTTCTTT. Translated: CASSFDRGTEAFF.

The count of this clone is one. V usage is TRBV28 and J usage is TRBJ2-7; 8 bases are shared with TRBD2. This CDR3 is 14 amino acids long. The germline V gene has CDR1 MDHEN and CDR2 SYDVKM. With 7 bases clipped from V and 2 bases from J, the junction kept 7 bases outside the gene matches. CDR3 sequence reads: CASTAGLVPYEQYF. DNA for the CDR3: TGTGCCAGCACCGCGGGACTAGTCCCCTACGAGCAGTACTTC.